Here is one T cell receptor beta chain with its context. The entry originates in a study of control samples from healthy donors and cancer patients. Only in-frame clones appear in the TCRdb table, and some are missing; sequencing was by immunoSEQ multiplex PCR. The sample has around 30,000 clones; less than 95% are singletons. Input material: blood. This sequence was found in a man aged 60 to 69 in good health.

The CDR3 DNA sequence: TGTGCCAGCAGTGACAGGGGGATTGAGGAAAAACTGTTTTTT. Translating it yields CASSDRGIEEKLFF. The rearrangement uses TRBV2 and TRBJ1-4; 7 bases match TRBD1. The CDR3 is 14 amino acids. CDR1 and CDR2 (germline): SNHLY, FYNNEI. After removal of 3 bases from V and 8 bases from J, the junction contained 6 bases not matched to a gene. Complete variable domain (other parts from reference TRBV2 and TRBJ1-4): EPEVTQTPSHQVTQMGQEVILRCVPISNHLYFYWYRQILGQKVEFLVSFYNNEISEKSEIFDDQFSVERPDGSNFTLKIRSTKLEDSAMYFCASSDRGIEEKLFFGSGTQLSVL.